This T cell receptor (beta chain) was sequenced in a study of cytomegalovirus exposure and HLA in healthy donors. Study observations and caveats: Specific recognition of CMV antigens was confirmed in vitro for a few chains (all CMV-associated). The authors enumerated around 150 TCR beta chains as linked to cytomegalovirus. While the bulk of TCR sequences proved rare, some public TCRs turned up in many donors.

In regard to this clone: Its antigen is unidentified.

Clones were read by immunoSEQ multiplex PCR, and TCRdb kept only the in-frame ones, dropping some. The sample has hundreds of thousands of clones, 87% seen once. CDR1 is LNHDA, CDR2 SQIVND, per germline (reference sequence). The CDR3 sequence is 15 residues long. The V end lost 0 bases, the J end lost 5 bases, and 13 bases lay between the germline ends. Separate from the 666-subject first cohort, the roughly 130-subject validation cohort was the one that the donors belonged to. Input material: PBMCs. This clonotype was sampled from a man aged 18-30 years in good health and CMV-seropositive. V and J are TRBV19 and TRBJ1-1, with unresolved D. The DNA for the CDR3 is TGTGCCAGTAGTATAGATCACGTCAGCGGGACTGAAGCTTTCTTT. It is translated as CASSIDHVSGTEAFF.